This T cell receptor (beta chain) was sequenced in a study of immune characteristics of hereditary and idiopathic chronic pancreatitis. Overall study results and limits: Chronic pancreatitis from alcohol use was left out of the study. Hereditary and idiopathic cases differed in TRBV10, TRBV19, TRBV23 and TRBV5 usage. Higher disease severity scores went with more productive TCR rearrangements.

Assay used: immunoSEQ multiplex PCR; TCRdb lists only in-frame clones, some missing. The sample holds just under 6,000 clones, roughly 70% seen once. Patients having total pancreatectomy with islet autotransplantation provided the chronic pancreatitis pancreas tissue. With 4 bases clipped from V and 0 bases from J, the junction kept 0 bases outside the gene matches. The CDR3 sequence is 14 residues long. Per the germline V gene, CDR1 is KGHSH and CDR2 is LQKENI. This clone was observed a handful of times. What it binds is unknown. The chain is built from TRBV18 and TRBJ1-3; TRBD1 agrees at 7 bases. The sequence came from a human donor with chronic pancreatitis. Input material: pancreas tissue with hereditary chronic pancreatitis. The CDR3 here is CASSRDSSGNTIYF. The CDR3 nucleotides are TGTGCCAGCTCACGGGACAGCTCTGGAAACACCATATATTTT.